The subject of this entry is one T cell receptor beta chain. Under the authors' procedure: The assay estimated nucleated cells by amplifying reference gene primers. Libraries were prepared by immunoSEQ multiplex PCR; TCRdb keeps only in-frame clonotypes and omits some of them. V, J and clone size were drawn from that table, and D and trimming were deduced from the DNA. Of 89,000 or so clones listed, 85% are singletons. This sample is part of a study of blood T cell repertoires in COVID-19. Background on the study: The origin of the acute and convalescent COVID-19 samples was the United States, Italy and Spain. Nucleic acid was either cDNA or gDNA, and it came from T cells, B-cell-depleted T cells, or PBMCs.

Germline loops: CDR1 LNHNV, CDR2 YYDKDF (reference sequence). V was pared by 1 base and J by 5 bases, with 7 bases between. CDR3 length: 13 residues. The sequence came from an elderly man with acute or convalescent COVID-19. The sequenced material came from peripheral blood. The V and J genes are TRBV15 and TRBJ2-3; D might be TRBD2 (6 bases). CDR3 bases: TGTGCCACCAGCAGAGGGGACTTAGATACGCAGTATTTT. Translated, it gives CATSRGDLDTQYF.